Included here is one TCR beta chain sequence, with context. During active infection, Seattle patients enrolled and were then monitored through disease. Germline V gene data show CDR1 as LNHDA and CDR2 as SQIVND (reference sequence). The CDR3 is made up of 14 amino acids. Trimming at V came to 4 bases and at J to 6 bases, leaving 6 bases not matched to a gene. Produced via immunoSEQ multiplex PCR; TCRdb's table is partial and in-frame only. The sample contains 350,000 to 450,000 clones, roughly 90% of which appear only once. This sample is drawn from a study of blood T cell repertoires in COVID-19. As for the study in general: T cells, B-cell-depleted T cells, or PBMCs supplied cDNA or gDNA.

This TCR was sampled from a woman aged 60 to 75 with COVID-19, enrolled during active disease. Sample: peripheral blood. The V gene is TRBV19, the J gene TRBJ2-3; 8 bases line up with TRBD2. The DNA for the CDR3 is TGTGCCAGTAGTACCTCGGGGGGGGGCGATACGCAGTATTTT. Translation gives CASSTSGGGDTQYF.